This TCR beta chain was captured in a study of blood T cell repertoires in COVID-19. The repertoire was sequenced with immunoSEQ multiplex PCR; TCRdb's copy has only in-frame clones and lacks some. The repertoire has fewer than 500,000 clones, roughly 89% of them found once; the top ten carry more than 1.4%. The CDR3 sequence is 14 residues long. The V and J ends lost 6 bases and 3 bases, in that order; junction bases with no gene match: 6. Per germline, CDR1 LNHDA and CDR2 SQIVND (reference sequence). The sequenced material came from peripheral blood. The sequence was obtained from a woman in her thirties with active or convalescent COVID-19. The genes are TRBV19 and TRBJ2-7, with 9 bases fitting TRBD1. This chain's CDR3 is CASRNPGQGYEQYF. The CDR3 region has the DNA TGTGCCAGTAGGAATCCGGGACAGGGCTACGAGCAGTACTTC.